This record looks at one TCR beta chain sequence and its context. This entry belongs to a study of cytomegalovirus exposure and HLA in healthy donors. Germline lookup yields CDR1 SQVTM and CDR2 ANQGSEA. The V gene lost 4 bases and the J gene lost 0 bases, with 15 bases spanning the gap. The CDR3 has 15 residues. Researchers ran the PCR with 60 Vbeta and 13 Jbeta primers. Clones were read by immunoSEQ multiplex PCR, and TCRdb kept only the in-frame ones, dropping some. This table has fewer than 120,000 clones, approximately 83% appearing once. The sequenced material came from PBMCs. The source is a man aged 35 to 55 in good health and CMV-seronegative. The chain recombines TRBV29-1 with TRBJ1-1; D uncertain. CDR3 in amino acids: CSVVPQYSVNTEAFF. In DNA, the CDR3 is TGCAGCGTTGTCCCCCAGTATAGCGTGAACACTGAAGCTTTCTTT.